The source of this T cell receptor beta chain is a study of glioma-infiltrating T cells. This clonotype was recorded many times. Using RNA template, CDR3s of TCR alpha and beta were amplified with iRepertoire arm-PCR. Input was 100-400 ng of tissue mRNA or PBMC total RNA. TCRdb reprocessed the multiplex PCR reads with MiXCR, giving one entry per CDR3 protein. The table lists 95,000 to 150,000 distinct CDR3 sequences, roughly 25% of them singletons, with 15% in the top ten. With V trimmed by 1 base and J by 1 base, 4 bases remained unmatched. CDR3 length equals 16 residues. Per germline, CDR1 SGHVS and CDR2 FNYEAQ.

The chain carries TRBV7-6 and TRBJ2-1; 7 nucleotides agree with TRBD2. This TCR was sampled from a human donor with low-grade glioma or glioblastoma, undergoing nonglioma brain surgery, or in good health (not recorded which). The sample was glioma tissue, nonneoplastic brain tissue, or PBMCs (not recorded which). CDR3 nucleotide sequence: TGTGCCAGCAGCTTAGAGGCTAGCGGTTCCTACAATGAGCAGTTCTTC. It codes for CASSLEASGSYNEQFF.